Each of the 30 T cell receptor beta chains below was sequenced from the same sample in a study of shared clonotypes between healthy human individuals (dated by TCRdb to between 2020 and 2021). Receptor amplification or capture employed the immunoSEQ multiplex PCR assay. Sourced from immuneACCESS, this table was stored by TCRdb with only in-frame sequences that have V and J called. A share of the clones is absent; for the studies checked, an unresolved V gene accounts for under half, and the remainder has no known explanation. Counted in this sample were about 380,000 clones; about 97% of them appeared once. The ten largest clones add up to about 0.34% of the sample. The sequencing input was memory CD8+ T cells sorted from blood. What this sample's cell subset or site label stands for: CD45RO+ cells pooled with CCR7-negative TemRA cells. All receptors come from a man aged 30 to 39 in good health.

Turning to this clone: The final CDR3 position lacks the conserved phenylalanine or tryptophan, pointing to a likely read error. This sequence joins TRBV18 and TRBJ1-2; 8 bases are a match to TRBD1. The V segment lost 2 bases and the J segment 6 bases; nucleotides outside the gene matches: 8. The CDR3 contains 15 residues. Per the germline V gene, CDR1 is KGHSH and CDR2 is LQKENI. The CDR3 sequence: CASSPNRQGFDGYTL. CDR3 in DNA: TGTGCCAGCTCACCAAACCGACAGGGGTTCGATGGCTACACCCTC.

The V gene is TRBV7-3, the J gene TRBJ2-3; weak D call: TRBD2 (6 bases). The CDR3 loop spans 15 amino acids. Trimming removed 6 bases at V and 0 bases at J, with 13 bases between. Germline-derived CDR1 and CDR2 are SGHTA and FQGTGA. In nucleotides, the CDR3 is TGTGCCAGCAGTTTACAGAGCGGGAGCACAGATACGCAGTATTTT. Translating gives CASSLQSGSTDTQYF.

The gene calls are TRBV27 and TRBJ1-1; D gene unclear. The CDR3 is 16 amino acids. Germline values: CDR1 MNHEY, CDR2 SMNVEV (reference sequence). Trimming cost V 0 bases and J 1 base, with 12 bases left between them. DNA of the CDR3: TGTGCCAGCAGTTTATCGTGGAGAACCAAGAACACTGAAGCTTTCTTT. Translated, it gives CASSLSWRTKNTEAFF.

The rearrangement joins TRBV11-2 to TRBJ2-5; D might be TRBD1 (6 bases). The CDR3 has 14 amino acids. V was trimmed by 6 bases and J by 1 base, leaving 12 bases between them. Germline CDR1 SGHAT, CDR2 FQNNGV. CDR3 nucleotides: TGTGCCAGCAGGATCGACAGGAGCCAAGAGACCCAGTACTTC. Residues: CASRIDRSQETQYF.

The V call is TRBV20-1, the J call TRBJ2-5; 7 bases line up with TRBD1. The CDR3 loop spans 10 amino acids. With V trimmed by 8 bases and J by 4 bases, 1 base remained unmatched. The germline V gene has CDR1 DFQATT and CDR2 SNEGSKA (reference sequence). Here the CDR3 reads CSNRGETQYF. CDR3 coding DNA: TGCAGTAACAGGGGAGAGACCCAGTACTTC.

This clone was seen a handful of times. The chain couples TRBV4-2 to TRBJ2-7; D possibly corresponds to TRBD2 (5 bases). The germline gives CDR1 LGHNA, CDR2 YNFKEQ. This CDR3 is 15 amino acids long. Trimming took off 0 bases at V and 5 bases at J, with 14 bases between the two ends. The DNA for the CDR3 is TGTGCCAGCAGCCAAGATGATATGAAACTAGACGAGCAGTACTTC. Translating it yields CASSQDDMKLDEQYF.

V is TRBV14 and J is TRBJ2-3; D is unclear. The V gene lost 0 bases and the J gene lost 5 bases, with 6 bases spanning the gap. The germline V gene encodes CDR1 SGHDN and CDR2 FVKESK. The CDR3 extends over 13 amino acids. For the CDR3, the DNA is TGTGCCAGCAGCCAAGATCTGCTAGATACGCAGTATTTT. This encodes CASSQDLLDTQYF. Drawing the rest from reference TRBV14 and TRBJ2-3, the complete variable domain is EAGVTQFPSHSVIEKGQTVTLRCDPISGHDNLYWYRRVMGKEIKFLLHFVKESKQDESGMPNNRFLAERTGGTYSTLKVQPAELEDSGVYFCASSQDLLDTQYFGPGTRLTVL.

V is TRBV27 and J is TRBJ2-7, with 14 bases matching TRBD2. Trimming at V came to 1 base and at J to 1 base, leaving 6 bases not matched to a gene. Germline assignment: CDR1 MNHEY and CDR2 SMNVEV (reference sequence). This CDR3 spans 18 amino acids. CDR3 in DNA: TGTGCCAGCAGTTTATTCGGGACTAGCGGGAGAGAGTCCTACGAGCAGTACTTC. Its protein is CASSLFGTSGRESYEQYF.

CDR3 protein: CASSSGSGELFF. Here the CDR3 DNA reads TGTGCCAGCAGCTCAGGGTCCGGGGAGCTGTTTTTT. The J gene is TRBJ2-2, the V gene TRBV7-9; weak D call: TRBD1 (5 bases). V lost 4 bases, J lost 6 bases, and 6 bases lay in between. Germline V gene data show CDR1 as SEHNR and CDR2 as FQNEAQ (reference sequence). The CDR3 spans 12 residues.

The chain couples TRBV7-6 to TRBJ2-1, with TRBD2 as a possible D gene (5 bases). This CDR3 comprises 12 residues. The ends were cut back, 5 bases at V and 9 bases at J, with 11 bases in the middle. From germline, CDR1 is SGHVS and CDR2 FNYEAQ. In DNA, the CDR3 is TGTGCCAGCAGCCCTACTAGTGGTGAGCAGTTCTTC. Translating gives CASSPTSGEQFF.

V gene TRBV18 combines with J gene TRBJ2-7, with 8 nucleotides matching TRBD1. This CDR3 has 18 residues. Germline loops: CDR1 KGHSH, CDR2 LQKENI. Trimming removed 0 bases from V and 4 bases from J; junction bases left unmatched: 14. The CDR3 spells CASSPPLRDGQGAYEQYF. CDR3 DNA sequence: TGTGCCAGCTCACCACCATTGAGGGATGGGCAGGGGGCTTACGAGCAGTACTTC.

The chain has TRBV9 and TRBJ2-1; 8 bases line up with TRBD2. The V segment lost 1 base and the J segment 9 bases; nucleotides outside the gene matches: 9. There are 15 residues in the CDR3. Germline assignment: CDR1 SGDLS and CDR2 YYNGEE. The CDR3 reads CASSVRTAGETEQFF. DNA for the CDR3: TGTGCCAGCAGCGTACGTACAGCGGGAGAGACTGAGCAGTTCTTC.

This rearrangement joins TRBV25-1 to TRBJ1-1; D unresolved. The ends were cut back, 1 base at V and 3 bases at J, with 3 bases in the middle. This CDR3 is built from 12 residues. The germline V gene encodes CDR1 MGHDK and CDR2 SYGVNS. In nucleotides, the CDR3 is TGTGCCAGCAGTGAATGGGACACTGAAGCTTTCTTT. This codes for CASSEWDTEAFF.

This clone was seen only once. V usage is TRBV28 and J usage is TRBJ1-5, with D possibly being TRBD1 (5 bases). This CDR3 comprises 14 residues. V was pared by 6 bases and J by 6 bases, with 15 bases between. Germline V gene sequence: CDR1 MDHEN, CDR2 SYDVKM. The CDR3, as DNA: TGTGCCAGCAGCTGGACATACCTTATTCAGCCCCAGCATTTT. It codes for CASSWTYLIQPQHF.

The chain couples TRBV27 to TRBJ1-4; 7 nucleotides align to TRBD1. The CDR3 contains 14 residues. Germline loops: CDR1 MNHEY, CDR2 SMNVEV (reference sequence). The J segment lost 3 bases and the V segment lost 6 bases, leaving 4 bases of the junction unmatched. For the CDR3, the DNA is TGTGCCAGCAGGAGGGGGACAGCTAATGAAAAACTGTTTTTT. Residues: CASRRGTANEKLFF.

This chain connects TRBV28 to TRBJ1-5; D is uncertain. The CDR3 length is 16 residues. Trimming pared 5 bases from V and 3 bases from J, leaving 17 bases between. Germline CDR1 reads MDHEN; CDR2 reads SYDVKM. In DNA, the CDR3 is TGTGCCAGCAGTCGCCGACCGGCCAGACACAATCAGCCCCAGCATTTT. Translation: CASSRRPARHNQPQHF.

The V call is TRBV25-1, the J call TRBJ1-5; D uncertain. With 4 bases removed from V and 3 bases from J, the gap between germline ends came to 4 bases. This CDR3 contains 12 residues. The germline gives CDR1 MGHDK, CDR2 SYGVNS. CDR3 residues: CASSANNQPQHF. CDR3 nucleotides: TGTGCCAGCAGTGCGAACAATCAGCCCCAGCATTTT.

The genes are TRBV5-4 and TRBJ2-1; 7 nucleotides line up with TRBD2. The germline V gene has CDR1 SGHNT and CDR2 YYREEE (reference sequence). V was pared by 5 bases and J by 0 bases, with 8 bases of the junction left unmatched. CDR3 length equals 16 residues. The CDR3, as DNA: TGTGCCAGCAGTTGGGACTATTCAAGCTCCTACAATGAGCAGTTCTTC. It is translated as CASSWDYSSSYNEQFF.

This rearrangement joins TRBV6-6 to TRBJ1-1; D gene unclear. Trimming left V 2 bases short and J 0 bases short, with 13 bases between. CDR3 length: 16 residues. CDR1 and CDR2 (germline): MNHNY, SVGAGI (reference sequence). The CDR3: CASSYLPGRLNTEAFF. The DNA for the CDR3 is TGTGCCAGCAGTTACCTCCCGGGCAGACTGAACACTGAAGCTTTCTTT.

The gene calls are TRBV6-1 and TRBJ1-2; D gene uncertain. Germline V gene sequence: CDR1 MNHNS, CDR2 SASEGT. This CDR3 comprises 13 residues. Trimming left V 0 bases short and J 4 bases short, with 6 bases between. The CDR3 loop is CASSEAAPYGYTF. The CDR3 DNA reads as TGTGCCAGCAGTGAAGCAGCTCCCTATGGCTACACCTTC.

The chain joins TRBV5-1 to TRBJ1-2; D perhaps matches TRBD1 (6 bases). The CDR3 is made up of 12 amino acids. CDR1 is SGHRS, CDR2 YFSETQ, per germline. Trimming shortened V by 2 bases and J by 8 bases, and 10 bases separated the two germline ends. CDR3 region: CASSLQGEGYTF. The DNA for the CDR3 is TGCGCCAGCAGCTTACAGGGTGAGGGCTACACCTTC.

V and J are TRBV5-5 and TRBJ2-5, with 9 bases matching TRBD2. V shed 0 bases and J 7 bases; nucleotides not matched to a gene: 10. Germline values: CDR1 SGHKS, CDR2 YYEKEE (reference sequence). CDR3 length: 16 residues. CDR3 region: CASSLEVTSGVGTQYF. CDR3 DNA sequence: TGTGCCAGCAGCTTGGAAGTGACTAGCGGAGTCGGGACCCAGTACTTC. Filled out from reference TRBV5-5 and TRBJ2-5, the complete variable domain reads DAGVTQSPTHLIKTRGQQVTLRCSPISGHKSVSWYQQVLGQGPQFIFQYYEKEERGRGNFPDRFSARQFPNYSSELNVNALLLGDSALYLCASSLEVTSGVGTQYFGPGTRLLVL.

The genes are TRBV27 and TRBJ2-7; 10 nucleotides align to TRBD1. With 5 bases clipped from V and 7 bases from J, the junction kept 11 bases outside the gene matches. The CDR3 covers 15 residues. Looked up from germline, CDR1 is MNHEY and CDR2 is SMNVEV (reference sequence). This CDR3 is CASSSPGTGVREQYF. As DNA, the CDR3 is TGTGCCAGCAGTAGCCCCGGGACAGGGGTGCGGGAGCAGTACTTC.

This rearrangement joins TRBV23-1 to TRBJ1-5; D is perhaps TRBD1 (6 bases). TRBV23-1 carries the ORF label, with uncertain function. The V end was cut by 0 bases, the J end by 4 bases, with 25 bases between. The CDR3 has 20 residues. The DNA of the CDR3 is TGCGCCAGCAGTCAATCGTCGGGACAACAGGGTCCAGGAGTGAATCAGCCCCAGCATTTT. This codes for CASSQSSGQQGPGVNQPQHF.

V gene TRBV19 combines with J gene TRBJ1-2, with TRBD1 identical over 7 bases. The CDR3 contains 13 residues. Trimming removed 10 bases from V and 0 bases from J; junction bases left unmatched: 5. Germline CDR1 is LNHDA and CDR2 is SQIVND (reference sequence). The chain's CDR3 is CATQGRSNYGYTF. The CDR3, as DNA: TGTGCCACACAGGGGAGGTCTAACTATGGCTACACCTTC.

This chain's CDR3 is CASSVTGSDYGYTF. In DNA form, the CDR3 reads TGTGCCAGCAGCGTGACAGGGTCTGACTATGGCTACACCTTC. V usage is TRBV9 and J usage is TRBJ1-2, with TRBD1 matching 7 bases. This CDR3 is built from 14 residues. Losses at the gene ends were 2 bases for V and 3 bases for J; bases not matched to a gene: 4. From germline, CDR1 is SGDLS and CDR2 YYNGEE.

The sample holds one count of this clone. V gene TRBV19 combines with J gene TRBJ2-1; 10 positions agree with TRBD2. CDR3 length: 15 amino acids. Germline CDR1 is LNHDA and CDR2 is SQIVND (reference sequence). Trimming took 5 bases from V and 3 from J; bases not matched to a gene: 4. The CDR3 DNA sequence: TGTGCCAGTAGTCTTTCTAGCGGGAGCTACAATGAGCAGTTCTTC. This encodes CASSLSSGSYNEQFF.

J is TRBJ1-5 and V is TRBV7-2; D possibly corresponds to TRBD1 (5 bases). CDR3 length: 13 amino acids. Germline values: CDR1 SGHTA, CDR2 FQGNSA. V lost 1 base and J lost 7, with 8 bases in between. The CDR3 region has the DNA TGTGCCAGCAGCTTAGGTGGGGCCCAGCCCCAGCATTTT. Translated, it gives CASSLGGAQPQHF. Full variable domain (rest looked up from reference TRBV7-2 and TRBJ1-5): GAGVSQSPSNKVTEKGKDVELRCDPISGHTALYWYRQSLGQGLEFLIYFQGNSAPDKSGLPSDRFSAERTGGSVSTLTIQRTQQEDSAVYLCASSLGGAQPQHFGDGTRLSIL.

Details on this clone: The sample contains more than one DNA sequence encoding this CDR3. The chain recombines TRBV7-9 with TRBJ1-5; no firm D call. Germline CDR1 is SEHNR and CDR2 is FQNEAQ (reference sequence). The CDR3 loop spans 13 amino acids. V lost 2 bases and J lost 2, with 4 bases in between. The CDR3 DNA reads as TGTGCCAGCAGCTTAACAGGCAATCAGCCCCAGCATTTT. The encoded protein is CASSLTGNQPQHF.

The chain recombines TRBV10-2 with TRBJ2-7; D is unresolved. This CDR3 has 13 residues. Germline-derived CDR1 and CDR2 are WSHSY and SAAADI. V lost 8 bases and J 1 base, leaving 12 bases between the germline ends. CDR3 bases: TGCGCCAGCTCCCTATTAGGGTCCTACGAGCAGTACTTC. It translates to CASSLLGSYEQYF.